This record covers a single T cell receptor (beta chain). This clonotype was recorded many times. The target of this receptor is not known. No clone much larger than this one lies a single base away; base qualities are absent. The data originate from a study of T-cell memory formation after mild COVID-19 (dated by TCRdb to the early 2020s). For the study in its entirety: TCR sequence clusters from the two donors were found to be largely donor specific. Longitudinal TCRalpha and TCRbeta repertoire sequencing tracked T-cell clones expanding and contracting after mild COVID-19 in a couple of donors. The cohort was made up of two young adult volunteers, one female and one male, who were previously healthy. Paper-wide results and their limitations: The study covered only two mild cases, and larger cohorts including severe cases with pre-infection samples were considered necessary. Whether the second-wave clones peaking on day 37 were SARS-CoV-2 specific was not confirmed. From day 15 to 85, contracting clones showed balanced CD4/CD8 phenotypes, whereas a second wave of clones that expanded from day 15 to 37 leaned towards CD4+. Some responding clones were detected in pre-infection memory, suggesting pre-existing cross-reactive memory T cells joined the SARS-CoV-2 response. Contracting CD4+ clones were located mainly in the CM and EM memory subsets, whereas CD8+ clones were found to be enriched in EMRA.

Ficoll-Paque density gradient centrifugation was used to isolate PBMCs. The listed sequencing device is Illumina NovaSeq 6000. TCRalpha and TCRbeta cDNA libraries were constructed by 5'RACE with constant-segment primers, with sample barcodes and unique molecular identifiers being introduced. RNA was extracted from every sample with Trizol reagent. The libraries were amplified in two PCR steps, and the second step added a second sample barcode and Illumina TruSeq adapters. Sequencing of libraries was performed on an Illumina NovaSeq with 2 x 150 bp paired-end reads. On the study's bioinformatics: Reads were demultiplexed and collapsed into UMI-guided consensus sequences with migec v1.2.7. Using mixcr v2.1.11, UMI consensuses were aligned to TRA and TRB V and J templates and then assembled into clonotypes. A clonotype was counted as expanded or contracted only when both edgeR and NoisET called the clonotype significant, with the noise models trained on biological replicates. For edgeR calls, the thresholds were a false discovery rate-adjusted p below 0.01 and a log2 fold-change of 1. As an exploratory analysis of dynamics, max-normalized trajectories of the 1000 most abundant clonotypes were examined by PCA with hierarchical clustering. Separately sequenced CD4+ and CD8+ repertoires were used to assign the CD4 or CD8 phenotype of responding clones. TCRdb reprocessing: public reads trimmed at Q25 with fastp, clones called with MiXCR, in-frame beta chains kept. A single entry per CDR3 protein holds the most common genes and DNA from its merged rows. What appears here as the V and J calls and clone size reflects TCRdb's work, not the paper's. Present in this sample are some 120,000 distinct CDR3 sequences, less than 6.5% of which were seen just once. The ten most abundant clones make up under 2.5% of the sample.

This receptor was taken from an adult woman who had mild COVID-19 (a few samples of this study predate the infection). The sample titles of this study are shuffled in the database, so cell type and time point are left out; the donor was told from shared clones. Sequenced input: PBMCs or a T cell subset sorted from them (not recorded which).

The CDR3 protein sequence reads: CSVDTGTRVTGELFF. The nucleotides are TGCAGCGTTGATACAGGGACACGGGTAACCGGGGAGCTGTTTTTT. The sequence links TRBV29-1 to TRBJ2-2, and TRBD1 may be the D gene, going by 6 matching bases. The CDR3 runs 15 residues from the cysteine to the phenylalanine. The DNA shown is the 45-base CDR3, in frame from base 1. V sheds 3 bases and J sheds 5 bases, leaving 16 bases between their ends. CDR1 and CDR2 (SQVTM, ANQGSEA) derive from the germline V gene.